The present T cell receptor (beta chain) was sequenced within a study of Graves' ophthalmopathy and Graves' hyperthyroidism. Moderate-to-severe activity, CAS ≥3, NOSPECS ≥4 and a duration under 3 months were seen in donors with ophthalmopathy. The CDR3 length is 15 residues. Trimming cost V 1 base and J 10 bases, with 19 bases left between them. Germline lookup yields CDR1 SEHNR and CDR2 FQNEAQ (reference sequence). TCR beta CDR3 regions were amplified from RNA transcripts. The first round was an RT-PCR with HTBI primers, and the second round was a multiplex PCR. TCRdb reprocessed the multiplex PCR reads via MiXCR and lists one record per CDR3 protein. There are about 210,000 distinct CDR3 sequences in the sample; under 30% occur only once, and approximately 8.6% lies in the top ten.

V is TRBV7-9 and J is TRBJ1-1; D is unresolved. The sample taken for sequencing was peripheral blood. This TCR was recovered from a man aged 45-65 years with Graves' ophthalmopathy. The CDR3 DNA reads TGTGCCAGCAGCTTAGGTCCTCTGAAGGACCTTGGAGCTTTCTTT. Protein product: CASSLGPLKDLGAFF. The variable domain in full, completed from reference TRBV7-9 and TRBJ1-1, reads DTGVSQNPRHKITKRGQNVTFRCDPISEHNRLYWYRQTLGQGPEFLTYFQNEAQLEKSRLLSDRFSAERPKGSFSTLEIQRTEQGDSAMYLCASSLGPLKDLGAFFGQGTRLTVV.